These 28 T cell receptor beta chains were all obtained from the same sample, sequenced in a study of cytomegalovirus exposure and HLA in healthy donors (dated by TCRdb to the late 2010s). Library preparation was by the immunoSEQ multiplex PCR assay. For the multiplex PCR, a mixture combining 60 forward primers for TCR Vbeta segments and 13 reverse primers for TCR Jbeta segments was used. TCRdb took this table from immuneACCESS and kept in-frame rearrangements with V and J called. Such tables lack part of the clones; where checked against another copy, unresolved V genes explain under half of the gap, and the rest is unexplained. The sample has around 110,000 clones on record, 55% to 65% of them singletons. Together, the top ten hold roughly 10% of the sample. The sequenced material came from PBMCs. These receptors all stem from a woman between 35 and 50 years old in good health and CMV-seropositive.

CDR3 region: CASSQDAPWPHNEQFF. As DNA, the CDR3 is TGCGCCAGCAGCCAAGACGCCCCTTGGCCCCACAATGAGCAGTTCTTC. The genes are TRBV4-1 and TRBJ2-1; the D is unclear. Germline V gene sequence: CDR1 MGHRA, CDR2 YSYEKL. The V end was cut by 0 bases, the J end by 5 bases, with 14 bases between. The CDR3 is 16 residues long.

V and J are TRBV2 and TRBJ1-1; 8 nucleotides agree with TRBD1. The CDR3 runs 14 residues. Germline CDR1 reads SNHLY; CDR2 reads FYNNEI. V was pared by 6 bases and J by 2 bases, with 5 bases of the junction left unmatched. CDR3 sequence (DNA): TGTGCCAGCAGGCCCGACAGGGGAAACACTGAAGCTTTCTTT. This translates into CASRPDRGNTEAFF.

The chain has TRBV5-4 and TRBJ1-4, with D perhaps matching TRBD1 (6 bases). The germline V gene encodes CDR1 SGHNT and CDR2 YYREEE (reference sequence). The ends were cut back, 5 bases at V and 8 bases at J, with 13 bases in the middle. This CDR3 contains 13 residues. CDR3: CASRRWTEEKLFF. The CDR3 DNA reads TGTGCCAGCAGACGGTGGACAGAGGAAAAACTGTTTTTT.

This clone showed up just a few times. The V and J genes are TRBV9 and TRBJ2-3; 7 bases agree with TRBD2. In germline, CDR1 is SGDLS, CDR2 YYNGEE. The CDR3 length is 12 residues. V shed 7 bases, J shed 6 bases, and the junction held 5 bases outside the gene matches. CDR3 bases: TGTGCCAGCGGGAGGGCTGAGGATACGCAGTATTTT. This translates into CASGRAEDTQYF.

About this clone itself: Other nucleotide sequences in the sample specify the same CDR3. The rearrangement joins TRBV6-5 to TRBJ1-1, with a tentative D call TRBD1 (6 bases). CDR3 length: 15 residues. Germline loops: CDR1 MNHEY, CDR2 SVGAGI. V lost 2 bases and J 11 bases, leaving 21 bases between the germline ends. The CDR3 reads CASSYPGQGLRGAFF. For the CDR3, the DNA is TGTGCCAGCAGTTACCCGGGGCAGGGGCTACGAGGGGCTTTCTTT.

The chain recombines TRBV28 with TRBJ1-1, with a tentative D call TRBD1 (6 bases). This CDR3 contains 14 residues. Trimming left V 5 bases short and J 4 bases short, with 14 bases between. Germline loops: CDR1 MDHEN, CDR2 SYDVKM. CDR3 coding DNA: TGTGCCAGCAGTGAAGGGGGGGGGTTCACTGAAGCTTTCTTT. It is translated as CASSEGGGFTEAFF.

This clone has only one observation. CDR3: CASSSTGVPPNYGYTF. The CDR3 DNA reads TGCGCCAGCAGCTCCACAGGGGTTCCCCCTAACTATGGCTACACCTTC. This sequence joins TRBV5-1 and TRBJ1-2; TRBD1 agrees at 7 bases. V shed 3 bases, J shed 0 bases, and the junction held 8 bases outside the gene matches. CDR3 length equals 16 residues. Germline CDR1 reads SGHRS; CDR2 reads YFSETQ.

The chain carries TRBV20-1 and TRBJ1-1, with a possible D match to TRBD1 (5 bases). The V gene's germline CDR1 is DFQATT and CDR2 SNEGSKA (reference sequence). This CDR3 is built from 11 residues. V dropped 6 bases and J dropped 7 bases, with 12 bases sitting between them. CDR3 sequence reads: CSAPTDREAFF. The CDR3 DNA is TGCAGTGCGCCGACAGATCGTGAAGCTTTCTTT.

CDR3 sequence (DNA): TGTGCCAGCAGCCCCGGGGGGGAGCGGGAGCTCGACGGGGAGCTGTTTTTT. This encodes CASSPGGERELDGELFF. The chain couples TRBV7-9 to TRBJ2-2, with 8 bases lining up with TRBD2. CDR1 is SEHNR, CDR2 FQNEAQ, per germline (reference sequence). V was pared by 5 bases and J by 7 bases, with 15 bases of the junction left unmatched. The CDR3 runs 17 residues. Based on the CDR3 plus reference TRBV7-9 and TRBJ2-2, the full variable domain is DTGVSQNPRHKITKRGQNVTFRCDPISEHNRLYWYRQTLGQGPEFLTYFQNEAQLEKSRLLSDRFSAERPKGSFSTLEIQRTEQGDSAMYLCASSPGGERELDGELFFGEGSRLTVL.

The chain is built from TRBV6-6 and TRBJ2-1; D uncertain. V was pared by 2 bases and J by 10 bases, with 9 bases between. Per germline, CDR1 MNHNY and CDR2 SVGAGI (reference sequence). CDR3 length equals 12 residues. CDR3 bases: TGTGCCAGCAGTTACGGTGAGGCGGAGCAGTTCTTC. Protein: CASSYGEAEQFF.

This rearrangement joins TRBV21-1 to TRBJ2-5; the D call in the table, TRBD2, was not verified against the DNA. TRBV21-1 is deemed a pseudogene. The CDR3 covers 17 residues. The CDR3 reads CASPGSGRDSYQETQYF. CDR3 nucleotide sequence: TGTGCCAGCCCGGGGTCCGGACGGGACTCGTACCAAGAGACCCAGTACTTC.

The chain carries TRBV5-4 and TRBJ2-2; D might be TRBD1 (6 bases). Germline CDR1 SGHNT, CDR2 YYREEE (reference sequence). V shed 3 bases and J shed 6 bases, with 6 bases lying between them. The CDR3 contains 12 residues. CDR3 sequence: CASSWGPGELFF. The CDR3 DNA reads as TGTGCCAGCAGCTGGGGGCCCGGGGAGCTGTTTTTT.

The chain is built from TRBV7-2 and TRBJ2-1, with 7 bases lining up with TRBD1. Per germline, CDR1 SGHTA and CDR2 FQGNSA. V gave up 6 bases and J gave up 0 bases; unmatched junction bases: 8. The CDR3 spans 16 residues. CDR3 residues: CASRRQGRSSYNEQFF. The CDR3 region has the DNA TGTGCCAGCAGACGACAGGGCCGGAGCTCCTACAATGAGCAGTTCTTC.

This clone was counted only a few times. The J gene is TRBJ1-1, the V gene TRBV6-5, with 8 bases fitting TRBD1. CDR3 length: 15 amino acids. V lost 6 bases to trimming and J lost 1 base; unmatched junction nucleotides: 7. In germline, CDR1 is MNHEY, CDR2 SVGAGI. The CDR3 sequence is CASSQTGEGNTEAFF. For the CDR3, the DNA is TGTGCCAGCAGCCAGACAGGGGAAGGGAACACTGAAGCTTTCTTT.

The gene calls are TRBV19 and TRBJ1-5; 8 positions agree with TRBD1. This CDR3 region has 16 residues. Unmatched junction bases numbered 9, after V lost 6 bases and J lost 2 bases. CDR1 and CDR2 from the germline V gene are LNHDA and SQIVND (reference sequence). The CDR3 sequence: CASSQGARRGNQPQHF. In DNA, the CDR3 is TGTGCCAGTAGCCAGGGGGCAAGGAGGGGCAATCAGCCCCAGCATTTT. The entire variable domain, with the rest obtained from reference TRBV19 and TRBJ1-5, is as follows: DGGITQSPKYLFRKEGQNVTLSCEQNLNHDAMYWYRQDPGQGLRLIYYSQIVNDFQKGDIAEGYSVSREKKESFPLTVTSAQKNPTAFYLCASSQGARRGNQPQHFGDGTRLSIL.

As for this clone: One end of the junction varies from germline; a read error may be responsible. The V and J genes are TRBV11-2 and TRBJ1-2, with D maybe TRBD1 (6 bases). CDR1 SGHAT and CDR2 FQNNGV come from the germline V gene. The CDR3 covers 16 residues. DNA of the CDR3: TGTGCCAGCAGCCTAGAGGCGGGGGCGGTCAGGAATGGCTACACCTTC. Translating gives CASSLEAGAVRNGYTF.

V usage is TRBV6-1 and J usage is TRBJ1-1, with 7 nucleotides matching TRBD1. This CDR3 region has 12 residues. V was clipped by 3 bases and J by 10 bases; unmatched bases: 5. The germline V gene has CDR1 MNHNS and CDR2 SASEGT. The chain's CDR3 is CASSEAWTGAFF. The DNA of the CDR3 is TGTGCCAGCAGTGAGGCCTGGACAGGAGCTTTCTTT.

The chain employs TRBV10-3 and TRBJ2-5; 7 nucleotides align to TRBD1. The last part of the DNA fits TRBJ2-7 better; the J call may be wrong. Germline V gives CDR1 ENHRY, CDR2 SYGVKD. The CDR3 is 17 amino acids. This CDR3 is CAISGGDSGPRAYEQYF. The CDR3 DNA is TGTGCCATCAGTGGTGGGGACAGCGGCCCAAGGGCCTACGAGCAGTACTTC.

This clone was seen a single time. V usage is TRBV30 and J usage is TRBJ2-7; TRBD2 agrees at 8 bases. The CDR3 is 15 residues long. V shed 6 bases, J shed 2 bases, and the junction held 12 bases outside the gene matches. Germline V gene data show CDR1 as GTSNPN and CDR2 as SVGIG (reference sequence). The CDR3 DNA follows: TGTGCCTGCCTTGGGAATAGCGGGGTCCCCTACGAGCAGTACTTC. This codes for CACLGNSGVPYEQYF.

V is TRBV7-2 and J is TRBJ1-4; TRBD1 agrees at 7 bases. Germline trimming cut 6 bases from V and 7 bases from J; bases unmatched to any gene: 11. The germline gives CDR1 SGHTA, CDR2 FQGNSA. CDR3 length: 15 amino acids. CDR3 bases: TGTGCCAGCAGTATACAACAGGGGACGACTGAAAAACTGTTTTTT. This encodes CASSIQQGTTEKLFF.

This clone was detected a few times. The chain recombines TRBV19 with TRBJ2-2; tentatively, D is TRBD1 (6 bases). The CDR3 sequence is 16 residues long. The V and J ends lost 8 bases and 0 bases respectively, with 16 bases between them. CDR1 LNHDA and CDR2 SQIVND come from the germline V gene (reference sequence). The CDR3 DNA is TGTGCCAGTTATCCCCTGGACAGTGCGAACACCGGGGAGCTGTTTTTT. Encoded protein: CASYPLDSANTGELFF.

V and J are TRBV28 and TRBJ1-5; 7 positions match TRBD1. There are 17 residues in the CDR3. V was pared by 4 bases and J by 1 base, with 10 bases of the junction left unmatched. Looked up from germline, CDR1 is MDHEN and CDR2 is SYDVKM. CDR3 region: CASSYVNRGSSNQPQHF. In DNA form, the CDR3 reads TGTGCCAGCAGTTATGTAAACAGGGGTTCGAGCAATCAGCCCCAGCATTTT.

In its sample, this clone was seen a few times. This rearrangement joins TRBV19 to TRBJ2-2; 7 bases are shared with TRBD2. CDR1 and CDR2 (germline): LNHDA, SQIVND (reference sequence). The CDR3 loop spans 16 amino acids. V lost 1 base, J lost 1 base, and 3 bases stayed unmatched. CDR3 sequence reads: CASSIGLALNTGELFF. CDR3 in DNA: TGTGCCAGTAGTATAGGACTAGCATTGAACACCGGGGAGCTGTTTTTT.

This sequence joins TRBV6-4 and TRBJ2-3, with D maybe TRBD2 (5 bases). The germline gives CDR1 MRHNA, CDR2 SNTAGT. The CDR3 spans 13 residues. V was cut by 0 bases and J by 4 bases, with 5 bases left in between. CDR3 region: CASSDSDSDTQYF. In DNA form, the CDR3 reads TGTGCCAGCAGTGACTCGGACTCAGATACGCAGTATTTT.

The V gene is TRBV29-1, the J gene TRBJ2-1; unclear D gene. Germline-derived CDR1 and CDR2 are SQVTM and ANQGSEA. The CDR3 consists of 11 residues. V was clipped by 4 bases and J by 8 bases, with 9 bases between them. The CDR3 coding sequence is TGCAGCGTTGCGGCTAGTTATGAGCAGTTCTTC. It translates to CSVAASYEQFF.

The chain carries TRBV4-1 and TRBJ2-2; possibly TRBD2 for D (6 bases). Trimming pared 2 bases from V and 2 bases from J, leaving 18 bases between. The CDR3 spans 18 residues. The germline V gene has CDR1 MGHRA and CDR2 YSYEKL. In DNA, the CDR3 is TGCGCCAGCAGCCAACCCCAAGACGGCGGGACTAACACCGGGGAGCTGTTTTTT. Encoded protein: CASSQPQDGGTNTGELFF.

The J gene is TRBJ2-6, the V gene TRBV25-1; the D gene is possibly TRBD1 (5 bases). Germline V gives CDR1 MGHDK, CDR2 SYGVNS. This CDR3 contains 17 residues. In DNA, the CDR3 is TGTGCGCGAAGCCGAGCCAGGGAAGTTTCTGGGGCCAACGTCCTGACTTTC. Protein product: CARSRAREVSGANVLTF. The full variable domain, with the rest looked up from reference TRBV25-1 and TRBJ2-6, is EADIYQTPRYLVIGTGKKITLECSQTMGHDKMYWYQQDPGMELHLIHYSYGVNSTEKGDLSSESTVSRIRTEHFPLTLESARPSHTSQYLCARSRAREVSGANVLTFGAGSRLTVL.

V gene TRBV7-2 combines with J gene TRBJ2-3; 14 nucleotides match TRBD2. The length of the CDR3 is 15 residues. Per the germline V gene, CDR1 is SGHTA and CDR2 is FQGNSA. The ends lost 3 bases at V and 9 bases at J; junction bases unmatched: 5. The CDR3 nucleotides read TGTGCCAGCAGCTTTAGACTAGCGGGAGGGGGGACGCAGTATTTT. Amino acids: CASSFRLAGGGTQYF.